This T cell receptor (beta chain) emerged from a study of cytomegalovirus exposure and HLA in healthy donors. Germline V gene lookup returns CDR1 MDHEN and CDR2 SYDVKM. The CDR3 spans 13 residues. The V and J ends lost 2 bases and 11 bases respectively, with 13 bases between them. It was with 60 Vbeta and 13 Jbeta primers that the PCR ran. The data were produced by immunoSEQ multiplex PCR, yet TCRdb's version contains in-frame clones alone and is incomplete. The table lists 140,000 to 150,000 clones, 84% of them singletons. Findings of the study overall: CMV antigen specificity of a few CMV-associated chains was confirmed in vitro.

To note about this clone: What it binds is unknown.

Sequencing was done on a sample of PBMCs. The sequence came from a boy between 2 and 10 years old in good health and CMV-seronegative. The genes are TRBV28 and TRBJ1-3; possible D gene TRBD1, 5 bases. CDR3 nucleotide sequence: TGTGCCAGCAGTTTAATTGACAGAGGATCCATATATTTT. Its protein product is CASSLIDRGSIYF.